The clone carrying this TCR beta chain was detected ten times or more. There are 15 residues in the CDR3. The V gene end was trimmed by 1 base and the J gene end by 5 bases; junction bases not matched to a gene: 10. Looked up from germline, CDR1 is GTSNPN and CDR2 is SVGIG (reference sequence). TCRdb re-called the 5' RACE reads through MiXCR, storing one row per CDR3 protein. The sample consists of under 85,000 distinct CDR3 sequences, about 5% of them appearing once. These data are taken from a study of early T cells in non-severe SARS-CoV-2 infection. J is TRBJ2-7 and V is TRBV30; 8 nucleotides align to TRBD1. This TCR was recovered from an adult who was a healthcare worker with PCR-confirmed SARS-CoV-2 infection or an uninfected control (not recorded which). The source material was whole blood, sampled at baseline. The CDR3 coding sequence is TGTGCCTGGAGTGGCCGAACAGGGGGAACCCACGAGCAGTACTTC. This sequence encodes CAWSGRTGGTHEQYF.